Listed below are T cell receptor beta chains from one sample, sequenced in a study of blood T cell repertoires in COVID-19. TCRdb keeps only in-frame clones here, not all; method: immunoSEQ multiplex PCR. The table includes more than 150,000 clones, about 86% detected once. The sequenced material came from peripheral blood. Receptors originate from a man aged 25 to 45 with active or convalescent COVID-19. The CDR3 runs from the conserved cysteine through the conserved F or W. The D gene is left open where the match is weak. Expanded clones get a size class; other rows say once, few or many, or leave the size out.

cdr3_aa	cdr3_nt	v_call	j_call	cdr3_length	clone_size	d_call
CASSLRGETQYF	TGTGCCAGCAGCTTACGGGGGGAGACCCAGTACTTC	TRBV7-8	TRBJ2-5	12	-	-
CASTPLAGAYF	TGTGCCAGCACACCTTTAGCGGGGGCGTATTTT	TRBV2	TRBJ2-3	11	-	TRBD2
CASSETGQGANSPLHF	TGTGCCAGCAGTGAGACGGGACAGGGAGCAAATTCACCCCTCCACTTT	TRBV28	TRBJ1-6	16	-	TRBD1
CASSVTGSTEAFF	TGCGCCAGCAGCGTCACAGGGAGCACTGAAGCTTTCTTT	TRBV5-1	TRBJ1-1	13	-	-
CASSVGQGGETQYF	TGTGCCAGCAGTGTGGGACAGGGGGGAGAGACCCAGTACTTC	TRBV25-1	TRBJ2-5	14	-	TRBD1
CASSQEGGGSQETQYF	TGCGCCAGCAGCCAAGAAGGCGGGGGGTCCCAAGAGACCCAGTACTTC	TRBV4-3	TRBJ2-5	16	-	TRBD2
CASSFTTGGEQFF	TGTGCCAGCAGCTTTACCACAGGTGGTGAGCAGTTCTTC	TRBV5-8	TRBJ2-1	13	-	-
CASSIGGTSGETQYF	TGTGCCAGTAGTATAGGCGGGACCTCGGGGGAGACCCAGTACTTC	TRBV19	TRBJ2-5	15	-	-
CSVLLNTEAFF	TGCAGCGTTCTGTTGAACACTGAAGCTTTCTTT	TRBV29-1	TRBJ1-1	11	-	-
CASSLPTQGLSTDTQYF	TGTGCCAGCAGCCTTCCCACACAGGGCTTAAGCACAGATACGCAGTATTTT	TRBV5-6	TRBJ2-3	17	-	-
CASSELGAGEAFF	TGTGCCAGCAGTGAACTAGGGGCAGGTGAAGCTTTCTTT	TRBV25-1	TRBJ1-1	13	-	-
CASSQGGTVYSNYGYTF	TGTGCCAGCAGCCAAGGAGGGACAGTCTACTCTAACTATGGCTACACCTTC	TRBV3-1/TRBV3-2	TRBJ1-2	17	-	TRBD1
CAISVARELGGELFF	TGTGCCATCAGTGTGGCGAGGGAGTTAGGCGGGGAGCTGTTTTTT	TRBV10-3	TRBJ2-2	15	-	-
CASSSLRVNYGYTF	TGTGCCAGCAGCTCCCTCAGGGTTAACTATGGCTACACCTTC	TRBV11-2	TRBJ1-2	14	-	-
CAWSRQGNTEAFF	TGTGCCTGGAGTCGACAGGGGAACACTGAAGCTTTCTTT	TRBV30	TRBJ1-1	13	few	TRBD1
CASSPPSGLGNSPLHF	TGTGCCAGCTCACCACCATCAGGGCTGGGTAATTCACCCCTCCACTTT	TRBV18	TRBJ1-6	16	-	-
CASSLSGSSYEQYF	TGTGCCAGCAGCTTGAGCGGAAGCTCCTACGAGCAGTACTTC	TRBV13	TRBJ2-7	14	few	-
CASSVLNQPQHF	TGTGCCAGCAGTGTCCTCAATCAGCCCCAGCATTTT	TRBV28	TRBJ1-5	12	-	-
CAWAFLGTSGRDEQFF	TGTGCCTGGGCTTTTCTCGGGACTAGCGGGAGGGATGAGCAGTTCTTC	TRBV30	TRBJ2-1	16	-	TRBD2
CSASVESNQPQHF	TGCAGTGCCAGTGTAGAAAGCAATCAGCCCCAGCATTTT	TRBV20-1	TRBJ1-5	13	-	-
CASSPTAGQGPYTEAFF	TGTGCCAGCTCACCGACCGCGGGACAGGGGCCATACACTGAAGCTTTCTTT	TRBV18	TRBJ1-1	17	few	TRBD1
CASSPPGLTSGANVLTF	TGTGCCAGCAGCCCTCCGGGACTGACCTCTGGGGCCAACGTCCTGACTTTC	TRBV11-3	TRBJ2-6	17	-	-
CASSERGRDRGHINSPLHF	TGTGCCAGCAGTGAAAGGGGACGGGACAGGGGCCATATCAATTCACCCCTCCACTTT	TRBV6-1	TRBJ1-6	19	few	TRBD1
CAGASGGAVADTQYF	TGTGCTGGGGCTAGCGGGGGGGCCGTGGCAGATACGCAGTATTTT	TRBV28	TRBJ2-3	15	-	TRBD2
CASSYLAATGELFF	TGTGCCAGCAGTTATCTAGCGGCCACCGGGGAGCTGTTTTTT	TRBV27	TRBJ2-2	14	once	TRBD2
CASSLDARVNSPLHF	TGCGCCAGCAGCTTGGACGCCAGGGTAAATTCACCCCTCCACTTT	TRBV5-1	TRBJ1-6	15	-	-
CASSMAGNPSNEQFF	TGTGCCAGTAGTATGGCAGGGAACCCTAGCAATGAGCAGTTCTTC	TRBV19	TRBJ2-1	15	-	-
CASSLSSGQPQHF	TGTGCCAGCAGCTTATCGTCCGGTCAGCCCCAGCATTTT	TRBV11-2	TRBJ1-5	13	-	-
CASNGGANHEQYF	TGTGCCAGCAACGGGGGAGCTAACCACGAGCAGTACTTC	TRBV2	TRBJ2-7	13	-	-
CASSLTRTVNTEAFF	TGTGCCAGCAGTTTAACCCGGACAGTGAACACTGAAGCTTTCTTT	TRBV27	TRBJ1-1	15	-	-
CATGTSGRAKNEQFF	TGTGCCACAGGCACTAGCGGGAGGGCCAAGAATGAGCAGTTCTTC	TRBV24-1	TRBJ2-1	15	-	TRBD2